The 7 T cell receptor beta chains given below trace back to one sample, sequenced in a study of OX40 agonist ivuxolimab in advanced cancers. Generated by immunoSEQ multiplex PCR, the TCRdb table keeps only in-frame clones and is missing some. The table includes some 74,000 clones, roughly 91% detected once. The source was CD4+ or CD8+ T cells sorted from blood, collected in a trial of the OX40 agonist ivuxolimab. These receptors were collected from an adult with an advanced solid tumor such as melanoma, head and neck, liver or kidney cancer.

The CDR3 region is CASDPDPGGSFETQYF. CDR3 coding DNA: TGTGCCAGCGACCCAGATCCAGGGGGCAGTTTCGAGACCCAGTACTTC. The chain uses TRBV25-1 and TRBJ2-5; 8 bases are shared with TRBD1. This CDR3 spans 16 amino acids. Unmatched junction bases numbered 16, after V lost 8 bases and J lost 5 bases. The germline V gene has CDR1 MGHDK and CDR2 SYGVNS.

This clone occurred a few times. CDR3 nucleotide sequence: TGTGCCAGTAGCCCCGCGGGGGGCAATCAGCCCCAGCATTTT. It specifies CASSPAGGNQPQHF. This chain connects TRBV19 to TRBJ1-5; D is possibly TRBD1 (5 bases). V was shortened by 6 bases and J by 2 bases, with 11 bases between the two germline ends. CDR3 length: 14 amino acids. Germline V gives CDR1 LNHDA, CDR2 SQIVND (reference sequence).

The CDR3 reads CASSDRGQGGDTQYF. The CDR3 DNA is TGTGCCAGCAGTGATCGGGGGCAAGGGGGAGATACGCAGTATTTT. The rearrangement links TRBV25-1 to TRBJ2-3; D is possibly TRBD1 or TRBD2 (6 bases each). Germline-derived CDR1 and CDR2 are MGHDK and SYGVNS. CDR3 length: 15 residues. V was cut by 3 bases and J by 5 bases, with 15 bases left in between.

The chain is built from TRBV19 and TRBJ1-5; D ambiguous. The CDR3 is 14 residues long. Germline CDR1 reads LNHDA; CDR2 reads SQIVND (reference sequence). The V gene lost 7 bases and the J gene lost 0 bases, with 10 bases spanning the gap. The CDR3 DNA follows: TGTGCCAGTACTCCCGGGAATAGCAATCAGCCCCAGCATTTT. It is translated as CASTPGNSNQPQHF. Complete variable domain (other parts from reference TRBV19 and TRBJ1-5): DGGITQSPKYLFRKEGQNVTLSCEQNLNHDAMYWYRQDPGQGLRLIYYSQIVNDFQKGDIAEGYSVSREKKESFPLTVTSAQKNPTAFYLCASTPGNSNQPQHFGDGTRLSIL.

This clone showed up just a few times. The chain is built from TRBV7-9 and TRBJ1-1, with D unresolved. The CDR3 covers 14 residues. The germline V gene has CDR1 SEHNR and CDR2 FQNEAQ (reference sequence). V shed 0 bases and J shed 1 base, with 6 bases lying between them. The CDR3 DNA reads TGTGCCAGCAGCTTAGCGCACGGGAACACTGAAGCTTTCTTT. Translated, it gives CASSLAHGNTEAFF.

The chain carries TRBV28 and TRBJ2-7, with D possibly TRBD2 on 5 matching bases. Per germline, CDR1 MDHEN and CDR2 SYDVKM. V lost 8 bases to trimming and J lost 7 bases, with 15 bases between them. The CDR3 length is 12 residues. CDR3 sequence: CASGNGVGEQYV. The DNA for the CDR3 is TGTGCCAGCGGCAACGGGGTGGGGGAGCAGTACGTC.

The rearrangement uses TRBV11-2 and TRBJ2-1; maybe TRBD1 (6 bases). The CDR3 contains 15 residues. Trimming shortened V by 1 base and J by 6 bases, and 13 bases separated the two germline ends. Germline V gene data show CDR1 as SGHAT and CDR2 as FQNNGV. The CDR3, as DNA: TGTGCCAGCAGCTTAGGCCAGGGGTCCGGCAATGAGCAGTTCTTC. The encoded protein is CASSLGQGSGNEQFF.